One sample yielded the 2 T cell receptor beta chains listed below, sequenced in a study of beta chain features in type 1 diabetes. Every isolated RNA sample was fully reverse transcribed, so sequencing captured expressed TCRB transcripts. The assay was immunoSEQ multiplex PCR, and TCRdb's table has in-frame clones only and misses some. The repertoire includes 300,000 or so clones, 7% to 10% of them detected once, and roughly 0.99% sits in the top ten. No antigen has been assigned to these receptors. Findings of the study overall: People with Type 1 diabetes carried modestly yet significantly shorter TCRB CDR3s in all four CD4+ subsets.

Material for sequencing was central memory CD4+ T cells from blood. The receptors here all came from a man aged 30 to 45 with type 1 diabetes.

The CDR3 DNA sequence: TGTGCCAGCAGTGACAGTCTCGTTGGCGAGCAGTACTTC. Translating gives CASSDSLVGEQYF. The chain is built from TRBV6-1 and TRBJ2-7; D remains ambiguous. The germline V gene has CDR1 MNHNS and CDR2 SASEGT. Trimming pared 3 bases from V and 6 bases from J, leaving 12 bases between. The CDR3 is 13 residues long.

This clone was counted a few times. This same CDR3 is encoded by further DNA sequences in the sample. The CDR3 here is CAWNQGNQPQHF. CDR3 nucleotides: TGTGCCTGGAATCAGGGGAATCAGCCCCAGCATTTT. The chain links TRBV30 to TRBJ1-5; D possibly corresponds to TRBD1 (6 bases). Germline V gives CDR1 GTSNPN, CDR2 SVGIG (reference sequence). The ends were cut back, 4 bases at V and 4 bases at J, with 8 bases in the middle. The CDR3 covers 12 residues.